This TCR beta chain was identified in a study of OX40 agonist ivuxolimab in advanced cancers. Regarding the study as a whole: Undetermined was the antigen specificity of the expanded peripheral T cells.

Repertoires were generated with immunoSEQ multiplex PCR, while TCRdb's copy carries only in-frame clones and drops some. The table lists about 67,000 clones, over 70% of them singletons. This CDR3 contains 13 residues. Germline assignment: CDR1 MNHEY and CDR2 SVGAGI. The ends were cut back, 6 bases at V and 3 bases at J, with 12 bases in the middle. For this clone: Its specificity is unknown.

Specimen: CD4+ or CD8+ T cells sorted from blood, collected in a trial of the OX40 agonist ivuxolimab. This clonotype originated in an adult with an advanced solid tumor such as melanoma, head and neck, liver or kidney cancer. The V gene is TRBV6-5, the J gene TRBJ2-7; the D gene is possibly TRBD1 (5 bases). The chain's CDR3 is CASSSSDSYEQYF. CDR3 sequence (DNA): TGTGCCAGCAGCTCCTCAGACAGCTACGAGCAGTACTTC.